The clone carrying this T cell receptor (beta chain) came up a few times. The antigen remains unidentified. Primed by a sample-barcoded 5' primer and a J-beta primer mix, a second PCR proceeded for 7 to 11 cycles. A template-switch adaptor with 12 random nucleotides tagged each cDNA molecule. From the 5' RACE reads, TCRdb called clonotypes with MiXCR, one entry per CDR3 protein. The data show under 2,000,000 distinct CDR3 sequences, approximately 50% seen once. Trimming took 8 bases from V and 9 from J; bases not matched to a gene: 8. The CDR3 totals 14 residues. The data stem from a study of blood T cells in healthy people across ages. General study points: Among T cells, TCR beta diversity per million cells dropped roughly linearly as age rose.

Healthy Russian Caucasian donors spanned ages 6 to 90 years. The rearrangement uses TRBV12-3 or TRBV12-4 and TRBJ1-6; 9 bases align to TRBD1. The sequenced sample was blood. This clonotype was obtained from a woman aged 40 to 49 in good health. The CDR3 spells CASSEQGAGSPLHF. The CDR3 DNA follows: TGTGCCAGCTCGGAACAGGGGGCCGGTTCACCCCTCCACTTT.